This T cell receptor beta chain was retrieved from a study of T-cell memory formation after mild COVID-19. CDR3 length: 15 amino acids. Germline V CDR1 and CDR2: SGHRS, YFSETQ. V dropped 0 bases and J dropped 3 bases, with 13 bases sitting between them. In TCRdb, the 5' RACE reads were re-called with MiXCR into one record per CDR3 protein. The data show 150,000 to 200,000 distinct CDR3 sequences, 13% to 15% seen once. The chain has TRBV5-1 and TRBJ2-7; D is perhaps TRBD1 (6 bases). This sequence was found in an adult woman who had mild COVID-19 (a few samples of this study predate the infection). Cell type and time point are not known. Sequencing was done on a sample of PBMCs or a T cell subset sorted from them (not recorded which). The CDR3 region is CASSLVPGDIYEQYF. For the CDR3, the DNA is TGCGCCAGCAGCTTGGTGCCAGGGGATATCTACGAGCAGTACTTC.